Below, 25 T cell receptor beta chains from the same sample are listed, as sequenced in a study of CD8 T cells in Susac syndrome. RNA, at about 0.5 to 1 ug, was reverse transcribed with random hexamers. TCRdb redid the calling of the immunoSEQ multiplex PCR reads with MiXCR, one entry per CDR3 protein. This table holds around 80,000 distinct CDR3 sequences, approximately 93% found once. The sample consisted of CD8+ T cells from PBMCs. Receptor source: a human donor with Susac syndrome.

CDR3 region: CAMSGLTGELFF. As DNA, the CDR3 is TGTGCCATGTCCGGGCTCACCGGGGAGCTGTTTTTT. The chain employs TRBV10-3 and TRBJ2-2; unclear D gene. The germline V gene has CDR1 ENHRY and CDR2 SYGVKD. The V and J ends lost 9 bases and 4 bases respectively, with 9 bases between them. The CDR3 consists of 12 residues.

The rearrangement joins TRBV7-8 to TRBJ1-1; 8 nucleotides align to TRBD1. CDR1 is SGHVS, CDR2 FQNEAQ, per germline. Germline trimming cut 5 bases from V and 1 base from J; bases unmatched to any gene: 9. The CDR3 has 16 amino acids. The CDR3 loop reads CASSHTRQGKNTEAFF. CDR3 DNA sequence: TGTGCCAGCAGCCACACTCGACAGGGGAAGAACACTGAAGCTTTCTTT.

This chain joins TRBV25-1 and TRBJ2-3; D might be TRBD1 (6 bases). Trimming removed 2 bases from V and 11 bases from J, with 17 bases in between. The length of the CDR3 is 14 residues. Germline loops: CDR1 MGHDK, CDR2 SYGVNS. The CDR3 reads CASSEGTQPGEQYF. In DNA, the CDR3 is TGTGCCAGCAGTGAAGGGACCCAGCCAGGGGAGCAGTATTTT.

V is TRBV18 and J is TRBJ2-7; 11 nucleotides line up with TRBD1. The CDR3 contains 14 residues. Germline values: CDR1 KGHSH, CDR2 LQKENI. Unmatched junction bases numbered 7, after V lost 6 bases and J lost 6 bases. CDR3 sequence reads: CASSPGTGGGEQYF. The CDR3 DNA sequence: TGTGCCAGCTCCCCCGGGACAGGGGGAGGCGAGCAGTACTTC.

V usage is TRBV12-5 and J usage is TRBJ1-6; possibly TRBD1 for D (5 bases). This CDR3 contains 13 residues. CDR1 is LGHNT and CDR2 is FRNRAP in the germline V gene. V was shortened by 4 bases and J by 9 bases, with 10 bases between the two germline ends. The CDR3 region is CASGSFTGSPLHF. Written as DNA, the CDR3 is TGTGCTAGTGGTTCCTTTACAGGTTCACCCCTCCACTTT.

The chain employs TRBV7-9 and TRBJ2-7; D unresolved. This CDR3 spans 12 amino acids. The V end lost 5 bases, the J end lost 3 bases, and 8 bases lay between the germline ends. Germline V gene data show CDR1 as SEHNR and CDR2 as FQNEAQ (reference sequence). CDR3 protein: CASSDTFYEQYF. The CDR3 DNA reads as TGTGCCAGCAGCGACACTTTCTACGAGCAGTACTTC.

V usage is TRBV7-9 and J usage is TRBJ2-4, with 11 bases identical to TRBD1. Trimming removed 4 bases from V and 0 bases from J; junction bases left unmatched: 5. From germline, CDR1 is SEHNR and CDR2 FQNEAQ (reference sequence). The CDR3 contains 17 residues. The CDR3 coding sequence is TGTGCCAGCAGCTCCCTGGGACAGGGGGTAGCCAAAAACATTCAGTACTTC. Its translation: CASSSLGQGVAKNIQYF.

V gene TRBV7-6 combines with J gene TRBJ2-6; D remains ambiguous. The germline gives CDR1 SGHVS, CDR2 FNYEAQ. The CDR3 contains 16 residues. V lost 2 bases to trimming and J lost 0 bases, with 8 bases between them. DNA of the CDR3: TGTGCCAGCAGCTTACGTACGGGCTCTGGGGCCAACGTCCTGACTTTC. Translation gives CASSLRTGSGANVLTF.

This clonotype was picked up one time. The genes are TRBV7-9 and TRBJ1-2; D remains unclear. CDR1 and CDR2 (germline): SEHNR, FQNEAQ (reference sequence). Trimming pared 2 bases from V and 0 bases from J, leaving 7 bases between. This CDR3 is built from 14 residues. CDR3 sequence (DNA): TGTGCCAGCAGCTTAAATGGGGCTAACTATGGCTACACCTTC. This codes for CASSLNGANYGYTF.

The V and J genes are TRBV6-4 and TRBJ2-2, with D uncertain. The V end was cut by 2 bases, the J end by 2 bases, with 6 bases between. The germline V gene has CDR1 MRHNA and CDR2 SNTAGT. This CDR3 is built from 14 residues. This CDR3 is CASSDGPNTGELFF. Written as DNA, the CDR3 is TGTGCCAGCAGTGACGGGCCTAACACCGGGGAGCTGTTTTTT.

In DNA form, the CDR3 reads TGTGCCAGCAGTTTAATATGGACAGGGTACAATCAGCCCCAGCATTTT. Amino acid sequence: CASSLIWTGYNQPQHF. The rearrangement links TRBV27 to TRBJ1-5; TRBD1 agrees at 8 bases. Germline loops: CDR1 MNHEY, CDR2 SMNVEV (reference sequence). The V gene end was trimmed by 2 bases and the J gene end by 3 bases; junction bases not matched to a gene: 6. The CDR3 totals 16 residues.

The rearrangement joins TRBV28 to TRBJ2-5; TRBD1 might be the D (5 bases). CDR3 length: 14 amino acids. Per the germline V gene, CDR1 is MDHEN and CDR2 is SYDVKM. V lost 7 bases and J lost 2, with 14 bases in between. The CDR3 sequence is CASKDPDRQETQYF. The CDR3 DNA sequence: TGTGCCAGCAAAGACCCCGACAGACAAGAGACCCAGTACTTC.

This chain joins TRBV2 and TRBJ2-7; D is undetermined. V gave up 3 bases and J gave up 4 bases, with 13 bases separating them. Germline V gives CDR1 SNHLY, CDR2 FYNNEI. This CDR3 has 14 residues. The CDR3 sequence: CASSELDGAYEQYF. As DNA, the CDR3 is TGTGCCAGCAGTGAGCTGGACGGAGCTTACGAGCAGTACTTC. The full variable domain, rest sourced from reference TRBV2 and TRBJ2-7, is EPEVTQTPSHQVTQMGQEVILRCVPISNHLYFYWYRQILGQKVEFLVSFYNNEISEKSEIFDDQFSVERPDGSNFTLKIRSTKLEDSAMYFCASSELDGAYEQYFGPGTRLTVT.

The J gene is TRBJ2-5, the V gene TRBV2; TRBD2 aligns across 9 bases. Germline CDR1 is SNHLY and CDR2 is FYNNEI. The junction had 10 bases not matched to a gene; V was cut back by 10 bases and J by 4 bases. The CDR3 extends over 14 amino acids. In nucleotides, the CDR3 is TGTGCCACCCAGGAGGAGCGGGGGGCAGAGACCCAGTACTTC. Protein: CATQEERGAETQYF.

The rearrangement joins TRBV14 to TRBJ1-4; D gene unclear. V was trimmed by 2 bases and J by 7 bases, leaving 5 bases between them. The CDR3 is 12 amino acids. Germline V lookup: CDR1 SGHDN, CDR2 FVKESK. DNA for the CDR3: TGTGCCAGCAGCCAAAACACTGAAAAACTGTTTTTT. It is translated as CASSQNTEKLFF.

This sequence joins TRBV7-3 and TRBJ2-5, with D unclear. The CDR3 runs 12 residues. Trimming cost V 5 bases and J 2 bases, with 6 bases left between them. Germline CDR1 reads SGHTA; CDR2 reads FQGTGA. CDR3 coding DNA: TGTGCCAGCAGCCTATGGCAAGAGACCCAGTACTTC. Amino acids: CASSLWQETQYF.

The CDR3 sequence: CASSWGANTEAFF. The CDR3 nucleotides read TGTGCCAGCTCCTGGGGGGCTAACACTGAAGCTTTCTTT. This rearrangement joins TRBV11-3 to TRBJ1-1, with D perhaps TRBD1 (6 bases). Germline loops: CDR1 SGHNT, CDR2 YENEEA. CDR3 length: 13 amino acids. Deletions cut 8 bases from V and 2 bases from J, with 12 bases between.

This clonotype was found once. The chain has TRBV20-1 and TRBJ1-6, with TRBD1 as a possible D gene (5 bases). V was clipped by 3 bases and J by 10 bases, with 22 bases between them. The CDR3 totals 16 residues. Looked up from germline, CDR1 is DFQATT and CDR2 is SNEGSKA (reference sequence). The CDR3 DNA reads as TGCAGTGCTAGGGATGAGACAGCCAAGGATAGCTCACCCCTCCACTTT. Its translation is CSARDETAKDSSPLHF.

The rearrangement uses TRBV6-2 or TRBV6-3 and TRBJ1-5, with D perhaps TRBD1 (6 bases). The germline gives CDR1 MNHEY, CDR2 SVGEGT. Trimming removed 6 bases at V and 1 base at J, with 10 bases between. The CDR3 has 14 residues. In nucleotides, the CDR3 is TGTGCCAGCAGCCCCAGGGGAAGCAATCAGCCCCAGCATTTT. Translating gives CASSPRGSNQPQHF.

V gene TRBV2 combines with J gene TRBJ1-3, with D hard to call. Germline values: CDR1 SNHLY, CDR2 FYNNEI. Trimming took 9 bases from V and 5 from J, leaving 23 bases between them. The CDR3 contains 16 residues. The CDR3: CASLGRRAIERNTIYF. CDR3 DNA sequence: TGTGCCAGTCTGGGCCGGCGGGCCATCGAGAGAAACACCATATATTTT.

The chain couples TRBV15 to TRBJ1-2; no definite D call. The V end lost 0 bases, the J end lost 0 bases, and 5 bases lay between the germline ends. This CDR3 is 14 amino acids long. Germline CDR1 LNHNV, CDR2 YYDKDF (reference sequence). CDR3 protein: CATSRDRANYGYTF. The CDR3 nucleotides read TGTGCCACCAGCAGAGATAGGGCTAACTATGGCTACACCTTC.

The chain employs TRBV6-5 and TRBJ2-5; 9 bases line up with TRBD1. The CDR3 is 14 residues long. The V and J ends lost 3 bases and 6 bases, in that order; junction bases with no gene match: 5. Germline V CDR1 and CDR2: MNHEY, SVGAGI. CDR3 DNA sequence: TGTGCCAGCAGTTATGACAGGGGGGAGCAGACCCAGTACTTC. Translation gives CASSYDRGEQTQYF.

The chain links TRBV28 to TRBJ2-7; D is perhaps TRBD1 or TRBD2 (5 bases each). CDR3 length equals 14 residues. Trimming stripped 4 bases from V and 2 bases from J, with 12 bases between. Germline V gene sequence: CDR1 MDHEN, CDR2 SYDVKM. CDR3 nucleotide sequence: TGTGCCAGCAGTTCCGGGACGGCGGCCTACGAGCAGTACTTC. Translated: CASSSGTAAYEQYF. The variable domain in full, completed from reference TRBV28 and TRBJ2-7, reads DVKVTQSSRYLVKRTGEKVFLECVQDMDHENMFWYRQDPGLGLRLIYFSYDVKMKEKGDIPEGYSVSREKKERFSLILESASTNQTSMYLCASSSGTAAYEQYFGPGTRLTVT.

This chain connects TRBV5-6 to TRBJ2-7; no reliable D call. Germline CDR1 and CDR2: SGHDT and YYEEEE. This CDR3 has 14 amino acids. Between the trimmed V and J ends, which lost 0 bases and 0 bases, there was a span of 7 bases. CDR3: CASSLEGSSYEQYF. The CDR3 DNA is TGTGCCAGCAGCTTGGAAGGGTCCTCCTACGAGCAGTACTTC.

This clonotype was counted once. The genes are TRBV9 and TRBJ1-5; TRBD1 agrees at 9 bases. CDR3 length: 15 amino acids. The germline V gene encodes CDR1 SGDLS and CDR2 YYNGEE. Unmatched junction bases numbered 2, after V lost 3 bases and J lost 1 base. This CDR3 is CASSGGQGSNQPQHF. The CDR3 coding sequence is TGTGCCAGCAGCGGGGGACAGGGAAGCAATCAGCCCCAGCATTTT.